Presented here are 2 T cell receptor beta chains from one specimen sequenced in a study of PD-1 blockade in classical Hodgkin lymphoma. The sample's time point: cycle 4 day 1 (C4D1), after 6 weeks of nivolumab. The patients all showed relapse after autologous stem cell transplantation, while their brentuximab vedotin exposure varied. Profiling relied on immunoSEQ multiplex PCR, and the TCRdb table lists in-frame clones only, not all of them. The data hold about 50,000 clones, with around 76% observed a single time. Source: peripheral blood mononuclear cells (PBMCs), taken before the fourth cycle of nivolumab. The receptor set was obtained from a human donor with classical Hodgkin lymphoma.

DNA for the CDR3: TGTGCCAGCAGTGAAAAAGGGGGGCTCAATCAGCCCCAGCATTTT. It is translated as CASSEKGGLNQPQHF. The chain is built from TRBV6-1 and TRBJ1-5, with a weak D call TRBD1 (6 bases). With 2 bases removed from V and 3 bases from J, the gap between germline ends came to 11 bases. The germline V gene has CDR1 MNHNS and CDR2 SASEGT. The CDR3 has 15 residues.

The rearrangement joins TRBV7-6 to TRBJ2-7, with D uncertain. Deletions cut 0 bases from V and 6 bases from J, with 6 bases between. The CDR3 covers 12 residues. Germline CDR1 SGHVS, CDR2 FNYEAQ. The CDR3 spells CASSLAGSEQYF. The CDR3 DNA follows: TGTGCCAGCAGCTTAGCAGGTAGCGAGCAGTACTTC.